These T cell receptor beta chains were read from a single sample in a study of T cell responses to AZD1222 COVID-19 vaccine. The data were produced by immunoSEQ multiplex PCR, yet TCRdb's version contains in-frame clones alone and is incomplete. The top ten hold around 7.5% of the sample, which has about 110,000 clones, about 90% seen once. The sample here was peripheral blood, taken on day 0 of AZD1222 vaccination. The source of these receptors is an adult in good health. Each CDR3 is given with its conserved first and last residue. A D gene is named only where the DNA matches it firmly. Clone size is not always given. Where it is, it says once, few, many or a class for expanded clones.

cdr3_nt,cdr3_aa,v_call,d_call,j_call,clone_size
TGTGCTAGTGGTGAGGACAGGGGGGAGATAGATACGCAGTATTTT,CASGEDRGEIDTQYF,TRBV12-5,TRBD1,TRBJ2-3,once
TGTGCCAGCAGTCCCCTGGTCACTGAAGCTTTCTTT,CASSPLVTEAFF,TRBV12-3/TRBV12-4,NA,TRBJ1-1,NA
TGTGCCAGCAGCCAAGGGAAGGGGACAGCGAACACTGAAGCTTTCTTT,CASSQGKGTANTEAFF,TRBV4-2,TRBD1,TRBJ1-1,NA
TGTGCCAGCAGTTTATATTTCCTAGCGGGAGTAGGAGAGACCCAGTACTTC,CASSLYFLAGVGETQYF,TRBV6-2/TRBV6-3,TRBD2,TRBJ2-5,NA
TGTGCCAGCAGCTTACTTCCGACGCAGTATTTT,CASSLLPTQYF,TRBV7-9,NA,TRBJ2-3,NA
TGTGCCAGCAGACGACTAGCGGGGGGTCGTCTCCTTAGCTCCTACAATGAGCAGTTCTTC,CASRRLAGGRLLSSYNEQFF,TRBV6-6,TRBD2,TRBJ2-1,NA
TGCAGCGCTTGGTTCAACACTGAAGCTTTCTTT,CSAWFNTEAFF,TRBV20-1,NA,TRBJ1-1,once
TGTGCCAGCAGTTTGGGAAATGAGCAGTTCTTC,CASSLGNEQFF,TRBV12-3/TRBV12-4,NA,TRBJ2-1,NA
TGTGCCAGCAAGCCCCTCGTCGGGACAGGGGGGAGTGGCTACACCTTC,CASKPLVGTGGSGYTF,TRBV27,TRBD1,TRBJ1-2,NA
TGTGCCAGCAGTTACGGGGACGGTGACTATGGCTACACCTTC,CASSYGDGDYGYTF,TRBV6-2/TRBV6-3,NA,TRBJ1-2,NA
TGTGCCAGCAGCGGGGGACAGGGGAAACCTAACTATGGCTACACCTTC,CASSGGQGKPNYGYTF,TRBV9,TRBD1,TRBJ1-2,NA
TGTGCCAGCAGTAGGGACAGGGTGAATCAGCCCCAGCATTTT,CASSRDRVNQPQHF,TRBV6-5,TRBD1,TRBJ1-5,NA
TGTGCCAGCAGCTTAGCAGGGCTGGCGAATCAGCCCCAGCATTTT,CASSLAGLANQPQHF,TRBV5-5,NA,TRBJ1-5,NA
TGTGCCAGCAGCACGGGTCTTCGTGGCTACACCTTC,CASSTGLRGYTF,TRBV5-8,NA,TRBJ1-2,NA
TGTGCCAGCAGCGGTATAGTCGGGACAGGGAATGAAAAACTGTTTTTT,CASSGIVGTGNEKLFF,TRBV7-8,TRBD1,TRBJ1-4,NA
TGTGCCAGCAGGGCCGGGAGCCAGCCCCAGCATTTT,CASRAGSQPQHF,TRBV7-9,NA,TRBJ1-5,NA
TGTGCCAGTAGCGTTACAGGGGCTTCTTCACCCCTCCACTTT,CASSVTGASSPLHF,TRBV19,TRBD1,TRBJ1-6,NA
TGCGCCACCTCCCGAGGCCCGAACACTGAAGCTTTCTTT,CATSRGPNTEAFF,TRBV10-1,NA,TRBJ1-1,NA
TGTGCCAGCAGCTTGGTGGGACAGGTCGTCTACGAGCAGTACTTC,CASSLVGQVVYEQYF,TRBV5-5,TRBD1,TRBJ2-7,NA
TGTGCCAGCAGCTTGATACAGCCCCACGAGCAGTACTTC,CASSLIQPHEQYF,TRBV5-6,NA,TRBJ2-7,NA
TGTGCCAGCAGCCCCCCAGGGGAAAACACTGAAGCTTTCTTT,CASSPPGENTEAFF,TRBV11-3,NA,TRBJ1-1,NA
TGTGCCAGGACCGGTGAAAAAAAGCGTAGTGAAGAGCAGTACTTC,CARTGEKKRSEEQYF,TRBV7-7,NA,TRBJ2-7,NA
TGTGCCAGCAGCTTAGAGGCGGGTGGGGAGCAGTTCTTC,CASSLEAGGEQFF,TRBV7-7,NA,TRBJ2-1,NA
TGTGCTAGTGGTCTTGAGGGGGCGAGGGTAGACTTC,CASGLEGARVDF,TRBV12-5,TRBD1,TRBJ2-7,NA